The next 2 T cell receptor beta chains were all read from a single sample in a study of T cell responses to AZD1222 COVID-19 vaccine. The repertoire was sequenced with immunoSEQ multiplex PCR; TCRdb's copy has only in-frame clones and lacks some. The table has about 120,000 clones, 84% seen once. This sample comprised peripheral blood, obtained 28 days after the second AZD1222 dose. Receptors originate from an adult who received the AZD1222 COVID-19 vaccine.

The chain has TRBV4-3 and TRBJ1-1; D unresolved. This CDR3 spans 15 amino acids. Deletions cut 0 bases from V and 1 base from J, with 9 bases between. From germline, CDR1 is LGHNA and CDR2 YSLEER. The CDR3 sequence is CASSQEVGTNTEAFF. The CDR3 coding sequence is TGCGCCAGCAGCCAAGAGGTAGGCACGAACACTGAAGCTTTCTTT.

The CDR3 DNA reads TGTGCCAGCAGTTTATCCACAGCGGGGGGGATAACCGGGGAGCTGTTTTTT. It specifies CASSLSTAGGITGELFF. The genes are TRBV28 and TRBJ2-2; TRBD2 agrees at 10 bases. The CDR3 is 17 residues long. Germline CDR1 MDHEN, CDR2 SYDVKM. Trimming cost V 1 base and J 5 bases; bases outside gene matches: 7.